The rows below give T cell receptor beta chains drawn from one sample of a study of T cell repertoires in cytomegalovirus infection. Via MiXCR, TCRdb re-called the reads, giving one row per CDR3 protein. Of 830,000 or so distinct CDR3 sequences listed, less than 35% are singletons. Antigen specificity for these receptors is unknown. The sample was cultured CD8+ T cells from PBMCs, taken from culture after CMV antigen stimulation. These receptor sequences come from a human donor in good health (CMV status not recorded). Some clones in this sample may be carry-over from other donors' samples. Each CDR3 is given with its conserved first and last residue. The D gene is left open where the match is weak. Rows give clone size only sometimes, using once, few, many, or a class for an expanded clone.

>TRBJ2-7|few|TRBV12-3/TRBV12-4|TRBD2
CASSLYGGEGEQYF
TGTGCCAGCAGTTTATACGGCGGGGAGGGCGAGCAGTACTTC
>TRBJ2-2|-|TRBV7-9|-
CASSPWAGTNTGELFF
TGTGCCAGCAGCCCATGGGCGGGGACGAACACCGGGGAGCTGTTTTTT
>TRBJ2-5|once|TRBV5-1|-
CASRPRDGQETQYF
TGCGCCAGCAGGCCCCGGGACGGCCAAGAGACCCAGTACTTC
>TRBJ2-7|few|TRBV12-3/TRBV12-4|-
CASSLRKGQHYEQYF
TGTGCCAGCAGTTTGAGGAAGGGACAACACTACGAGCAGTACTTC
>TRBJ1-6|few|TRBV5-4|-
CASSLSRSRGSYNSPLHF
TGTGCCAGCAGCTTGAGTCGTAGTCGCGGCTCCTATAATTCACCCCTCCACTTT
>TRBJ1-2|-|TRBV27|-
CASSSGRRDYGYTF
TGTGCCAGCAGTTCGGGACGGAGAGACTATGGCTACACCTTC
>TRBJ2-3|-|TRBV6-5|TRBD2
CASSLYEGLAGADTQYF
TGTGCCAGCAGCCTCTACGAGGGACTAGCGGGGGCAGATACGCAGTATTTT
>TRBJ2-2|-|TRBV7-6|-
CASTAGGTGELFF
TGTGCCAGCACCGCTGGGGGGACCGGGGAGCTGTTTTTT
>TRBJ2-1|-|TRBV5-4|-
CASSLDPGTHNEQFF
TGTGCCAGCAGCTTGGACCCCGGGACTCACAATGAGCAGTTCTTC
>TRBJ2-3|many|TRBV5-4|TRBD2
CASSLTSGGPDTQYF
TGTGCCAGCAGCCTTACTAGCGGGGGGCCCGATACGCAGTATTTT
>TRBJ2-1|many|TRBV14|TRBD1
CASSQEGTGSYNEQFF
TGTGCCAGCAGCCAAGAGGGGACAGGCTCCTACAATGAGCAGTTCTTC
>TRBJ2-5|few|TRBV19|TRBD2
CASSGGARDWSQETQYF
TGTGCCAGTAGCGGGGGGGCCCGGGACTGGTCTCAAGAGACCCAGTACTTC